The entry below describes one TCR beta chain. What this receptor recognizes is not known. No base quality information exists; no much larger clone differs at one position. The sample is drawn from a study of cytomegalovirus exposure and HLA in healthy donors (dated by TCRdb to about 2017). Study-level background: In an earlier analysis of 450 to 750 of the donors, around 290 Gb of sequence data and approximately 120 million unique TCR beta sequences from about 190 million T cells were reported. Roughly 300 gigabases of sequencing data and approximately 93 million unique TCR sequences were included in an early release covering 500 to 750 HLA-typed donors. Among the approximately 430 genotyped donors, about 85% belonged to the genetic ancestry cluster associated with self-reported Caucasian donors. The study aimed to test whether signatures of past pathogen exposure could be identified by cataloging public T cell receptors. The T cell repertoires of 670 or so subjects were profiled by immunosequencing and related to cytomegalovirus serostatus. Besides the first cohort of 666 subjects, a separate validation cohort made up of 120 different subjects was used. The study combined high-throughput TCR immunosequencing, statistical association of individual TCRs with disease status, and machine learning to predict cytomegalovirus infection status. A later analysis re-analyzed previously published TCR beta repertoires from 550 to 700 donors and added high-resolution HLA genotyping to study TCR occurrence patterns. In the later analysis, no new phenotypic data were used to find candidate immune exposures; instead, reliance was placed on TCR beta sequences and their occurrence across donors. An earlier analysis of about 600 of the donors used high-throughput TCR beta sequencing to judge whether each TCR beta V gene segment behaved as functional or pseudogenic. Donor age, sex, ethnicity and CMV serostatus were compiled alongside the repertoire data. A later genetic analysis took genome-wide SNP genotypes for about 65% of the 666 donors and used that subset as a discovery cohort. Every discovery cohort repertoire had been produced on one sequencing platform. Class I and class II HLA loci were covered by the typing at four-digit resolution. Typing coverage differed by locus: A, B, C, DRB1 and DQB1 were typed in roughly 620-640 donors, DQA1 in about 550, DPA1 in 600 to 610, and DPB1 in 400 to 490. Roughly five DR-DQ haplotypes were treated as single units for association and clustering because of strong linkage in the cohort. Among 398 genotyped donors of the cohort, an average of around 240,000 unique TCR beta nucleotide sequences were sequenced per donor, 15% to 20% of them non-productive. What the work shows at the level of the full study, not this receptor alone: The cohort was sequenced for TCR beta chains only, and without alpha or paired-chain data the features that could be detected were limited. In a later analysis, TCR association rates were found to vary across HLA loci, with the most associated TCRs seen for DRB1 alleles and the fewest for HLA-C alleles. The 87-base-pair reads could not distinguish some IMGT-functional V segments, including TRBV6-2 and TRBV6-3, so those segments were excluded. Because some donors lacked HLA typing at each locus, the association tests relied only on the typed subset. Compared with the roughly 670-donor mean, donors in an Asian-associated ancestry cluster had fewer N-insertions in productive TCRs, according to a later genetic analysis. In an earlier analysis of around 600 of the donors, most TCR beta V segments appeared in productive rearrangements about 87% or about 30% of the time, broadly matching IMGT annotations. CMV serostatus was the only immune exposure information available for the cohort. A cluster of highly shared sequence variants was judged likely to represent a technical artifact of the sequencing pipeline. A later genetic analysis associated a missense DCLRE1C variant with V-gene and J-gene trimming of TCR beta chains, and an independent cohort replicated the association. In a later analysis, about 16,000 TCR beta sequences were associated with specific HLA alleles at a false discovery rate of 0.05. When HLA alleles, especially DR and DQ, strongly co-occurred, attributing TCR associations to individual alleles was difficult. A total of roughly 160 TCR beta chains were listed by the study as associated with cytomegalovirus. Cytomegalovirus status was reported to be diagnosed by the classifier with high specificity and sensitivity in both the original and validation cohorts. A few of the identified cytomegalovirus-associated TCR beta chains were confirmed in vitro to be specific for cytomegalovirus antigens. A later analysis found that most CMV-associated TCR beta chains appeared HLA-restricted, with HLA associations seemingly driven largely by CMV exposure. Because counts were too low, roughly 16 rarely observed V segments, including chromosome 9 orphons, were excluded from the earlier analysis of fewer than 650 of the donors. According to a later analysis, parvovirus B19, influenza, CMV and Epstein-Barr virus appeared linked to several top co-occurrence clusters. Across donors, most TCR sequences were observed very rarely, whereas some public TCRs were present in many individuals. A further reported finding was that TCR beta sequences accurately predicted the HLA-A and HLA-B alleles for most subjects in the first cohort. Linkage disequilibrium might explain the correlated functional status among segregating V segments, but an unknown experimental factor could not be ruled out. A later analysis found that HLA-associated TCR beta chains were more clonally expanded and had lower generation probabilities than equally common non-associated chains. The authors suggested that the approach could potentially be extended to other disease states and immunological phenotypes. Roughly uniform sequencing depth across donors was assumed in presence/absence analyses, although this assumption may not hold.

In total, fewer than 750 healthy bone marrow donors made up the cohort. At the time of sampling, every cohort member was nominally healthy, though immune exposures that went unrecorded were likely present. The donor was CMV seropositive and belonged to the group of 250 to 300 seropositive cohort members. Each donor provided a peripheral blood sample, and peripheral blood mononuclear cells were used for TCR beta sequencing. Genomic DNA was extracted from the blood cell samples with the Qiagen DNeasy Blood Extraction Kit. Library preparation was by the immunoSEQ multiplex PCR assay. For the multiplex PCR, a mixture combining 60 forward primers for TCR Vbeta segments and 13 reverse primers for TCR Jbeta segments was used. The CDR3 region of rearranged TCR beta genes was amplified from genomic DNA with a multiplex PCR assay. On the Illumina HiSeq System, the amplified TCR beta libraries were sequenced as 87-base-pair reads. The study's processing was this. A later analysis tallied 75 million to 85 million unique TCR beta chains across the 666 repertoires, and around 12 million of those chains were shared by two or more donors. To remove PCR and sequencing errors, raw reads were error-corrected and collapsed into unique sequences using a nearest-neighbor algorithm that merged closely related sequences. V, D and J gene segments were assigned by aligning CDR3 sequences to IMGT reference sequences. For a sequence to be retained, at least a six-nucleotide match to both a V gene segment and a J gene segment was required. A rearrangement counted as productive if the CDR3 had no stop codons and remained in frame with V and J, and every other rearrangement counted as non-productive. Following IMGT convention, CDR3 was defined as the stretch from the second conserved V-encoded cysteine to the conserved J-encoded phenylalanine. In an earlier analysis of just under 600 of the donors, sequences lacking an unambiguous match to a single V gene segment were excluded. An earlier analysis of almost 600 of the donors classified V segments as functional when productive rearrangements were above 56.7% and as segregating when the standard deviation between donors was above 5%. To diagnose cytomegalovirus status from the catalog of TCR beta chain sequences, a statistical classification framework was built. A later analysis assigned V and J genes by comparing TCR nucleotide sequences with IMGT/GENE-DB human TR gene sequences. Using the TCRdist pipeline, a later analysis assigned CDR3 sequences along with most-parsimonious VDJ recombination scenarios. In a later analysis, each TCR beta chain was defined by its CDR3 amino acid sequence together with its V-gene family, and reads lacking a unique V-gene family were excluded. In a later analysis, several hundred highly shared, low-generation-probability nucleotide sequences were removed to address suspected cross-contamination and a sequencing artifact. In a later analysis, a clonal expansion index for each public chain was calculated from normalized within-repertoire ranks of inferred template counts. In a later analysis, generation probabilities were computed using a VDJ recombination model fitted to out-of-frame rearrangements, and the results were checked against IGoR. Hypergeometric tests were used in a later analysis to score TCR-TCR, TCR-HLA and TCR-CMV co-occurrence, with a repertoire-size bias correction applied to the TCR pairs. A later analysis estimated false discovery rates by permuting HLA or CMV assignments 20 times. In a later analysis, co-occurring TCRs were grouped using DBSCAN, and TCRdist sequence similarity was added for clustering within HLA-allele-positive subsets. Repertoires with fewer than 30,000 or more than 120,000 public chains were left out of co-occurrence clustering, as were about five repertoires with anomalous nucleotide sharing. TCRdb took over this immuneACCESS table, retaining in-frame rearrangements with V and J assigned. Such tables are incomplete; in checked studies, under half of the missing clones stem from an unresolved V gene, and the remainder is unexplained. Clone size and the V and J calls come from that table; the DNA yielded D and trimming. The sample includes fewer than 200,000 clones, with approximately 80% observed a single time. The ten most abundant clones make up about a tenth of the sample.

From the cysteine through the phenylalanine, the CDR3 covers 15 amino acids. Only CDR3 DNA remains: 45 bases, in frame from the first base. V is reduced by 1 base and J by 2 bases, leaving a spacing of 10 bases between them. For CDR1 and CDR2, the germline V gene lists SGDLS and YYNGEE. The origin of this receptor is a man aged 18-30 years in good health and CMV-seropositive. The rearrangement joined TRBV9 to TRBJ1-3; the D gene is perhaps TRBD1, on 5 matching bases. Sequencing was performed on PBMCs. The CDR3 reads CASSVQGGAGNTIYF. The DNA sequence is as follows: TGTGCCAGCAGCGTACAGGGAGGCGCTGGAAACACCATATATTTT.